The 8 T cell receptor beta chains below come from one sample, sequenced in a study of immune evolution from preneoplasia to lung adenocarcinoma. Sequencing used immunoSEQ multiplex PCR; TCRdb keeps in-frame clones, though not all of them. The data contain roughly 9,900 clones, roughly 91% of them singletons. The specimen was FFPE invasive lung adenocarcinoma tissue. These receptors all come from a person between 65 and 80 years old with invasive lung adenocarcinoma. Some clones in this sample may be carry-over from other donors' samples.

CDR3 in DNA: TGCGCCAGCAGTGGGGAAAAAGGACGGTACACTGAAGCTTTCTTT. Its protein product is CASSGEKGRYTEAFF. This chain connects TRBV10-1 to TRBJ1-1, with D unclear. The germline V and J ends were trimmed by 4 bases and 3 bases, with 15 bases remaining between them. Germline CDR1 reads WNHNN; CDR2 reads SYGVQD (reference sequence). The CDR3 is made up of 15 amino acids.

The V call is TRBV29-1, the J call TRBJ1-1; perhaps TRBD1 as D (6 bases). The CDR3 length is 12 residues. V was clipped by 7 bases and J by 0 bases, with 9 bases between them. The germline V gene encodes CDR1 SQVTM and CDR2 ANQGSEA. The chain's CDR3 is CSGGHLNTEAFF. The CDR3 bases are TGCAGCGGGGGACATCTGAACACTGAAGCTTTCTTT. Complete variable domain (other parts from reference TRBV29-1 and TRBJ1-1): SAVISQKPSRDICQRGTSLTIQCQVDSQVTMMFWYRQQPGQSLTLIATANQGSEATYESGFVIDKFPISRPNLTFSTLTVSNMSPEDSSIYLCSGGHLNTEAFFGQGTRLTVV.

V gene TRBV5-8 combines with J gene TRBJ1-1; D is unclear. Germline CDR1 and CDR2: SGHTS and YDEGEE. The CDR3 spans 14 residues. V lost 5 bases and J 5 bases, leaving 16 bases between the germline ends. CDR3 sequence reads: CASSQAYVRTEAFF. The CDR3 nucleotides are TGTGCCAGCAGTCAGGCCTACGTTCGGACTGAAGCTTTCTTT.

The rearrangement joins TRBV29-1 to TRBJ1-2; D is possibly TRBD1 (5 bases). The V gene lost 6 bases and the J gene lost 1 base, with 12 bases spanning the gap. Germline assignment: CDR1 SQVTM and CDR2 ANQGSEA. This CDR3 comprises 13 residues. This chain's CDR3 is CSVQRQLNYGYTF. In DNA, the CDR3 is TGCAGCGTCCAGCGACAGCTTAACTATGGCTACACCTTC.

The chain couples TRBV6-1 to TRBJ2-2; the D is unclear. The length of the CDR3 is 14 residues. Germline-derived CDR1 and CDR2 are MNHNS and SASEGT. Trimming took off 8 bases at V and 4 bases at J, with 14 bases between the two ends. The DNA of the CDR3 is TGTGCCAGCGGAGTGGAGATAGGCACCGGGGAGCTGTTTTTT. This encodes CASGVEIGTGELFF.

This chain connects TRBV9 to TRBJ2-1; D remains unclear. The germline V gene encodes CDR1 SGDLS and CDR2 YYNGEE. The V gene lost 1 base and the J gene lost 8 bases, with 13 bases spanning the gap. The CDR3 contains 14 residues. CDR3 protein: CASSVMSIRDEQFF. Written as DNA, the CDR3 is TGTGCCAGCAGCGTAATGTCCATACGCGATGAGCAGTTCTTC.

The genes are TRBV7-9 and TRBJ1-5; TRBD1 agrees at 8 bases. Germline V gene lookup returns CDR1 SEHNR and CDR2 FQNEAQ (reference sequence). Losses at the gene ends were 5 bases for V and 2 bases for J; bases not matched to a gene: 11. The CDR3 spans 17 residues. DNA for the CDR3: TGTGCCAGCAGCCCGGGGACAGGATTCTGGGGCAATCAGCCCCAGCATTTT. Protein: CASSPGTGFWGNQPQHF.

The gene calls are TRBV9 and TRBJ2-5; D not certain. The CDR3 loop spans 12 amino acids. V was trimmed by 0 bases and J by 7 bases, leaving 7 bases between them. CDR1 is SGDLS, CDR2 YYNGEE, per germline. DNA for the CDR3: TGTGCCAGCAGCGTAGAGGGTAGGACCCAGTACTTC. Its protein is CASSVEGRTQYF.